These T cell receptor beta chains were read from a single sample in a study of blood T cell repertoires in COVID-19. Sequenced by immunoSEQ multiplex PCR; TCRdb stores in-frame clones only, minus some. The data hold about 220,000 clones, with 75% to 85% observed a single time. The source material was peripheral blood. The receptors derive from a human donor in a cohort sampled during active COVID-19. CDR3s include the opening cysteine and the closing phenylalanine or tryptophan. Each record gives: clone size, D gene, V gene, J gene, CDR3 DNA, CDR3 protein. The D gene is left open where the match is weak. Expanded clones get a size class; other rows say once, few or many, or leave the size out.

>-|-|TRBV6-6|TRBJ1-4
TGTGCCAGCAGGACCCCCGGGGGAGGAGAAAAACTGTTTTTT
CASRTPGGGEKLFF
>-|-|TRBV3-1/TRBV3-2|TRBJ2-1
TGTGCCAGCAGCCAGACGGCAGTTCGCGGTGAGCAGTTCTTC
CASSQTAVRGEQFF
>-|-|TRBV19|TRBJ1-3
TGTGCCAGTAGTACCACAGGGTATCGCGGAAACACCATATATTTT
CASSTTGYRGNTIYF
>-|TRBD1|TRBV18|TRBJ2-7
TGTGCCAGCTCACCTGGACAGGGGGCAGACGAGCAGTACTTC
CASSPGQGADEQYF
>-|-|TRBV24-1|TRBJ2-1
TGTGCCATATCACGGAGGGGGCCCGGTGAGCAGTTCTTC
CAISRRGPGEQFF
>-|TRBD1|TRBV6-6|TRBJ1-1
TGTGCCAGCAGGCTAACCAGGGGGGCGCCTGAAGCTTTCTTT
CASRLTRGAPEAFF
>-|-|TRBV6-2/TRBV6-3|TRBJ2-5
TGTGCCAGCAGTTCGGGATTGAGGCGGGCCCAGTACTTC
CASSSGLRRAQYF
>few|TRBD1|TRBV27|TRBJ1-2
TGTGCCAGCAGTTTTACGACAGGGGACTATGGCTACACCTTC
CASSFTTGDYGYTF
>-|TRBD1|TRBV6-5|TRBJ1-1
TGTGCCAGCAGTAAGGGACAGGGGGTGAACACTGAAGCTTTCTTT
CASSKGQGVNTEAFF
>-|TRBD1|TRBV2|TRBJ1-5
TGTGCCAGCCGCCCCCGACTCCGACAGGGACGTCAGCCCCAGCATTTT
CASRPRLRQGRQPQHF
>-|-|TRBV6-5|TRBJ1-6
TGTGCCAGCAGTTTTTCGGCAGGGGATGATTCACCCCTCCACTTT
CASSFSAGDDSPLHF
>-|-|TRBV5-1|TRBJ2-7
TGCGCCAGCAGCTTGATGTCCATGAGCTCCTACGAGCAGTACTTC
CASSLMSMSSYEQYF
>few|-|TRBV19|TRBJ2-3
TGTGCCAGTAATGACGGGGTCGGGGTTCCCGATACGCAGTATTTT
CASNDGVGVPDTQYF
>-|-|TRBV15|TRBJ2-7
TGTGCCACCAGCAGAGATCTTACCGAAGGGAGCGAGCAGTACTTC
CATSRDLTEGSEQYF
>-|-|TRBV24-1|TRBJ2-7
TGTGCCACCAGTGATGGCCAGTCTTTGCCTTCCTACGAGCAGTACTTC
CATSDGQSLPSYEQYF
>once|-|TRBV18|TRBJ1-1
TGTGCCAGCTCACCCAGCGTCATGAACACTGAAGCTTTCTTT
CASSPSVMNTEAFF
>-|TRBD2|TRBV19|TRBJ2-2
TGTGCCAGTAGGCTAGCGGGAGGGAACACCGGGGAGCTGTTTTTT
CASRLAGGNTGELFF
>-|-|TRBV3-1/TRBV3-2|TRBJ1-2
TGTGCCAGCAGCCAAGTCAATGGCTACACCTTC
CASSQVNGYTF
>-|TRBD1|TRBV4-3|TRBJ2-3
TGCGCCAGCAGCCAGGACAGGGTCGGGACAGATACGCAGTATTTT
CASSQDRVGTDTQYF
>-|TRBD2|TRBV2|TRBJ2-3
TGTGCCAGCAGTGGGGGCGGGAGTTGGACAGATACGCAGTATTTT
CASSGGGSWTDTQYF
>-|TRBD1|TRBV27|TRBJ1-5
TGTGCCAGCAGTTTGGGGACAGGGGTATCGTTAAGGCAGCCCCAGCATTTT
CASSLGTGVSLRQPQHF
>-|-|TRBV25-1|TRBJ2-5
TGTGCCAGCGGGGGGTCAGGGGAGACCCAGTACTTC
CASGGSGETQYF
>-|TRBD2|TRBV6-2/TRBV6-3|TRBJ2-1
TGTGCCAGCAGTTACACCGGACTAGCGGGGGACTACAATGAGCAGTTCTTC
CASSYTGLAGDYNEQFF
>-|-|TRBV6-2/TRBV6-3|TRBJ1-4
TGTGCCAGCAGTCGTCACGACAGTGGGCTGGAAAAACTGTTTTTT
CASSRHDSGLEKLFF
>-|-|TRBV18|TRBJ1-1
TGTGCCAGCTCACCCAGGGATGTGAACACTGAAGCTTTCTTT
CASSPRDVNTEAFF
>few|-|TRBV7-9|TRBJ1-6
TGTGCCAGCAGGGGGGCCTCCTATAATTCACCCCTCCACTTT
CASRGASYNSPLHF
>-|-|TRBV5-5|TRBJ2-7
TGTGCCAGCAGTCCAGACAGCCTCTACGAGCAGTACTTC
CASSPDSLYEQYF
>-|-|TRBV29-1|TRBJ2-3
TGCAGCGCTGTTCTCATCCGGACAGCTTCCACAGATACGCAGTATTTT
CSAVLIRTASTDTQYF
>-|-|TRBV27|TRBJ2-7
TGTGCCAGCAGTTCTCTATCTACGGGGGAGCAGTACTTC
CASSSLSTGEQYF
>-|-|TRBV20-1|TRBJ2-4
TGCAGTGCTAGTCCTGGGTGGGCAAAAAACATTCAGTACTTC
CSASPGWAKNIQYF
>-|-|TRBV4-2|TRBJ1-3
TGTGCCAGCAGCCAAGATGCGGGCTCTGGAAACACCATATATTTT
CASSQDAGSGNTIYF
>few|-|TRBV5-5|TRBJ2-7
TGTGCCAGCAGCGGATCTTACAGGGTAAGGGACTACGAGCAGTACTTC
CASSGSYRVRDYEQYF
>-|-|TRBV10-2|TRBJ1-4
TGCGCCAGCAGGTCCGGGGCTAGCGGTGAAAAACTGTTTTTT
CASRSGASGEKLFF
>few|TRBD2|TRBV6-5|TRBJ2-7
TGTGCCAGCAAGCCGGGCGGCGGGAGGACCTACGAGCAGTACTTC
CASKPGGGRTYEQYF
>-|-|TRBV7-2|TRBJ2-1
TGTGCCAGCAGTGAGGGTAGCCTTAGGATCTTC
CASSEGSLRIF
>-|TRBD1|TRBV9|TRBJ2-7
TGTGCCAGCAGCCCACGGGACAGCTCCTACGAGCAGTACTTC
CASSPRDSSYEQYF
>-|TRBD1|TRBV6-1|TRBJ1-3
TGTGCCAGCAGTGAAAGAGGACAGGGATGGGAGGGAAACACCATATATTTT
CASSERGQGWEGNTIYF
>few|-|TRBV19|TRBJ2-1
TGTGCCAGTAGTATCTCGGTCTACAATGAGCAGTTCTTC
CASSISVYNEQFF
>-|TRBD2|TRBV5-4|TRBJ2-2
TGTGCCAGCAGCTTGAAGGGACGGGAGGGCACCGGGGAGCTGTTTTTT
CASSLKGREGTGELFF
>-|-|TRBV20-1|TRBJ1-1
TGCAGTGCTAGTACTCTGGACAGCCTGAACACTGAAGCTTTCTTT
CSASTLDSLNTEAFF
>-|-|TRBV6-6|TRBJ1-3
TGTGCCAGCAGTTCTAGACTTCGCGGAAACACCATATATTTT
CASSSRLRGNTIYF
>-|-|TRBV18|TRBJ2-1
TGTGCCAGCTCACCACCAGGGGATAATGAGCAGTTCTTC
CASSPPGDNEQFF
>-|-|TRBV5-1|TRBJ1-2
TGCGCCAGCAGCTTGGGTCCAAGTAGCTATGGCTACACCTTC
CASSLGPSSYGYTF
>-|TRBD1|TRBV7-9|TRBJ1-1
TGTGCCAGCACCCTGACAGGGAACTCTGAAGCTTTCTTT
CASTLTGNSEAFF
>-|-|TRBV28|TRBJ2-7
TGTGCCAGCATAGGGAGAGCCTCCTACGAGCAGTACTTC
CASIGRASYEQYF
>few|-|TRBV6-5|TRBJ1-5
TGTGCCAGCAGTTACCTCCAGGGAGGGCTGCCCCAGCATTTT
CASSYLQGGLPQHF
>-|-|TRBV2|TRBJ1-6
TGTGCCAGCAGTGAGGGACACTCTGAGGATTCACCCCTCCACTTT
CASSEGHSEDSPLHF
>-|TRBD1|TRBV6-2/TRBV6-3|TRBJ1-3
TGTGCCAGCAGTTACGGGACAGCTGGAAACACCATATATTTT
CASSYGTAGNTIYF
>-|-|TRBV19|TRBJ2-6
TGTGCCAGCACGGTGTCAGGCCCTTCTGGGGCCAACGTCCTGACTTTC
CASTVSGPSGANVLTF
>-|TRBD1|TRBV11-3|TRBJ2-3
TGTGCCAGCAGCTATCGTGGGACAGCTAGCACAGATACGCAGTATTTT
CASSYRGTASTDTQYF
>-|-|TRBV5-1|TRBJ1-2
TGCGCCAGCAGCTTATTTATAGGCCAGGGGAGTAGTGGCTACACCTTC
CASSLFIGQGSSGYTF
>-|TRBD2|TRBV19|TRBJ2-2
TGTGCCAGTAGTCTGGGGGCACTAGCGGAACTCTACACCGGGGAGCTGTTTTTT
CASSLGALAELYTGELFF
>few|-|TRBV9|TRBJ2-7
TGTGCCAGCAGCGTAGCCAGGGAACCTTACGAGCAGTACTTC
CASSVAREPYEQYF
>-|-|TRBV5-1|TRBJ1-1
TGCGCCAGCAGCGCGACACCGAACACTGAAGCTTTCTTT
CASSATPNTEAFF
>-|TRBD2|TRBV11-3|TRBJ2-5
TGTGCCAGCAGCTCGCGGACTAGCGGTCAAGAGACCCAGTACTTC
CASSSRTSGQETQYF